This T cell receptor beta chain was sequenced during a study of T cells in Graves' hyperthyroidism and ophthalmopathy. Amplified regions were TCR beta CDR3 sequences from RNA transcripts. HTBI primers were used for first-round RT-PCR of the TCR CDR3. TCRdb processed the multiplex PCR reads anew with MiXCR; each CDR3 protein has one entry. The table includes around 500,000 distinct CDR3 sequences, about 22% detected once. This clonotype was counted at least ten times. This clonotype originated in a woman between 65 and 79 years old with Graves' ophthalmopathy. The sequencing sample was made of blood.

For the CDR3, the DNA is TGTGCCAGCAACCTTATAGGGCAGGGGGCTTTTGAAGCTTTCTTT. It codes for CASNLIGQGAFEAFF. This sequence joins TRBV28 and TRBJ1-1; 8 bases agree with TRBD1. CDR1 and CDR2 from the germline V gene are MDHEN and SYDVKM. This CDR3 spans 15 amino acids. V was clipped by 7 bases and J by 7 bases; unmatched bases: 14.